Listed here are 10 T cell receptor beta chains from one sample, sequenced in a study of T cells in localized non-small cell lung cancer. Method: immunoSEQ multiplex PCR; TCRdb's copy keeps in-frame clones and lacks some. Of about 64,000 clones in the sample, roughly 76% were seen once. The input for sequencing was PBMCs, taken before any cancer treatment. The receptors originated from a man aged 35 to 70 with stage II lung adenocarcinoma.

CDR3 DNA: TGTGCCAGCAGGCTACAGGGGGCGAAGAATCAGCCCCAGCATTTT. It specifies CASRLQGAKNQPQHF. The V gene is TRBV2, the J gene TRBJ1-5, with 9 positions matching TRBD1. In germline, CDR1 is SNHLY, CDR2 FYNNEI. V shed 6 bases, J shed 4 bases, and the junction held 7 bases outside the gene matches. CDR3 length equals 15 residues.

This chain uses TRBV7-6 with TRBJ1-5, with D tentatively TRBD1 (5 bases). With 5 bases removed from V and 3 bases from J, the gap between germline ends came to 14 bases. The CDR3 sequence is 15 residues long. CDR1 and CDR2 (germline): SGHVS, FNYEAQ. CDR3 in amino acids: CASSEGRDYNQPQHF. The CDR3 nucleotides are TGTGCCAGCAGCGAGGGCCGGGACTACAATCAGCCCCAGCATTTT.

The chain employs TRBV15 and TRBJ1-1; 7 positions match TRBD1. The CDR3 is 12 residues long. With V trimmed by 0 bases and J by 10 bases, 2 bases remained unmatched. The germline gives CDR1 LNHNV, CDR2 YYDKDF (reference sequence). The CDR3 reads CATSRDQGVAFF. The DNA of the CDR3 is TGTGCCACCAGCAGAGATCAGGGGGTAGCTTTCTTT.

This clone was seen at least ten times. The V gene is TRBV30, the J gene TRBJ1-1; weak D call: TRBD1 (6 bases). V shed 5 bases and J shed 11 bases, with 18 bases lying between them. This CDR3 is built from 12 residues. Germline assignment: CDR1 GTSNPN and CDR2 SVGIG (reference sequence). The CDR3 sequence: CAWVRPQGMAFF. CDR3 DNA sequence: TGTGCCTGGGTACGTCCACAGGGAATGGCTTTCTTT.

The chain recombines TRBV15 with TRBJ2-4, with 13 bases lining up with TRBD2. The germline V gene has CDR1 LNHNV and CDR2 YYDKDF (reference sequence). This CDR3 has 17 amino acids. With V trimmed by 1 base and J by 8 bases, 8 bases remained unmatched. The CDR3 reads CATSRAEGLAGRDIQYF. The CDR3 bases are TGTGCCACCAGCAGAGCCGAGGGACTAGCGGGACGGGACATTCAGTACTTC.

This clone was recorded only once. This sequence joins TRBV13 and TRBJ2-7; 9 nucleotides line up with TRBD2. After removal of 1 base from V and 3 bases from J, the junction contained 4 bases not matched to a gene. Germline CDR1 is PRHDT and CDR2 is FYEKMQ (reference sequence). The CDR3 is 15 amino acids. The CDR3 nucleotides are TGTGCCAGCAGCTTAGAGGCTAGCGGGATCTACGAGCAGTACTTC. Translating it yields CASSLEASGIYEQYF.

By sample share, this clone is medium-sized. The junction departs from germline at one end; a sequencing error may be responsible. The J gene is TRBJ1-3, the V gene TRBV4-3; a weak D match, TRBD1 (6 bases). The CDR3 sequence is 15 residues long. Germline V gene sequence: CDR1 LGHNA, CDR2 YSLEER. The CDR3 sequence: CASSQKQGGGDTIYF. In DNA, the CDR3 is TGCGCCAGCAGCCAAAAACAGGGTGGTGGAGACACCATATATTTT.

The V and J genes are TRBV27 and TRBJ1-5; tentative D call: TRBD1 (5 bases). The germline V and J ends were trimmed by 6 bases and 4 bases, with 13 bases remaining between them. The germline CDR1 and CDR2 sequences are MNHEY and SMNVEV (reference sequence). The CDR3 runs 14 residues. In DNA, the CDR3 is TGTGCCAGCAGCCCTGACAGACTGAATCAGCCCCAGCATTTT. It codes for CASSPDRLNQPQHF.

J is TRBJ2-7 and V is TRBV15, with D perhaps given as TRBD1 or TRBD2 (6 bases each). The length of the CDR3 is 14 residues. The V gene lost 0 bases and the J gene lost 3 bases, with 9 bases spanning the gap. Germline V gene sequence: CDR1 LNHNV, CDR2 YYDKDF (reference sequence). CDR3: CATSRDGGGYEQYF. The CDR3 nucleotides are TGTGCCACCAGCAGAGATGGAGGGGGCTACGAGCAGTACTTC.

The chain has TRBV6-1 and TRBJ2-2; 8 bases are shared with TRBD1. V trimming: 2 bases; J trimming: 6 bases; junction bases outside the gene matches: 8. CDR3 length: 16 residues. Germline V gene data show CDR1 as MNHNS and CDR2 as SASEGT. The CDR3 sequence is CASSERAGGVPGELFF. The DNA for the CDR3 is TGTGCCAGCAGTGAAAGGGCAGGGGGCGTCCCCGGGGAGCTGTTTTTT.